The 27 T cell receptor beta chains in this list originate from one sample, sequenced in a study of T cell repertoires in cytomegalovirus infection. TCRdb ran MiXCR on the reads and lists one entry per CDR3 protein. The sample has roughly 640,000 distinct CDR3 sequences, around 24% seen once; the top ten hold approximately 8%. The sequenced material came from CD8+ T cells from PBMCs. The receptors derive from a human donor in good health (CMV status not recorded). Some clones in this sample may be carry-over from other donors' samples.

This clonotype has at least ten counts. The rearrangement joins TRBV6-1 to TRBJ2-7; D perhaps matches TRBD2 (6 bases). V lost 5 bases, J lost 0 bases, and 8 bases lay in between. CDR1 is MNHNS, CDR2 SASEGT, per germline. This CDR3 spans 13 amino acids. CDR3 nucleotides: TGTGCCAGCAGTTTCGGGAGCTCCTACGAGCAGTACGTC. Protein sequence: CASSFGSSYEQYV.

Comment on this clonotype: Sequence at one end of the junction differs from germline and may be a read error. The gene calls are TRBV3-1 and TRBJ1-2; D unclear. The germline gives CDR1 LGHDT, CDR2 YNNKEL (reference sequence). The CDR3 extends over 14 amino acids. CDR3 sequence: CVSSQDLEVLGYTF. CDR3 DNA: TGTGTCAGCAGCCAAGATTTAGAGGTTCTTGGCTACACCTTC.

This clonotype came up once. This may come from a read error, since a much larger clone is one base off. The chain has TRBV4-1 and TRBJ2-1, with 13 bases lining up with TRBD2. Germline V gene data show CDR1 as MGHRA and CDR2 as YSYEKL. The CDR3 is made up of 17 amino acids. CDR3 sequence reads: CASNQEGGLAGRNEQFF. DNA of the CDR3: TGCGCCAGCAACCAAGAAGGGGGACTAGCGGGGAGGAATGAGCAGTTCTTC.

Ten or more counts support this clonotype. V and J are TRBV12-5 and TRBJ2-5; no definite D call. This CDR3 contains 12 residues. Germline-derived CDR1 and CDR2 are LGHNT and FRNRAP. Trimming left V 0 bases short and J 5 bases short, with 4 bases between. The CDR3 DNA sequence: TGTGCTAGTGGTTTGGTACCCGAGACCCAGTACTTC. This codes for CASGLVPETQYF.

Points on this clonotype: This may stem from a read error, because a much larger clone lies one nucleotide away. The V and J genes are TRBV7-3 and TRBJ2-5; TRBD1 matches at 11 bases. CDR3 length equals 15 residues. Germline CDR1 SGHTA, CDR2 FQGTGA. The CDR3 sequence: CVSSPGTGGLETQYF. For the CDR3, the DNA is TGTGTCAGCAGCCCAGGGACAGGGGGATTAGAGACCCAGTACTTC.

The sample holds many counts of this clonotype. This rearrangement joins TRBV7-9 to TRBJ2-1; 9 nucleotides align to TRBD2. This CDR3 contains 17 residues. Unmatched junction bases numbered 14, after V lost 5 bases and J lost 6 bases. Germline lookup yields CDR1 SEHNR and CDR2 FQNEAQ (reference sequence). This CDR3 is CASSHPRGLAGTNEQFF. The CDR3 DNA is TGTGCCAGCAGCCACCCTCGGGGGCTAGCGGGGACCAATGAGCAGTTCTTC.

The sample holds a few counts of this clonotype. The V call is TRBV13, the J call TRBJ1-1; D not resolved. The length of the CDR3 is 13 residues. V lost 5 bases and J lost 3, with 10 bases in between. CDR1 PRHDT and CDR2 FYEKMQ come from the germline V gene (reference sequence). The CDR3 DNA reads as TGTGCCAGCAGCCAGGTCCTGTACACTGAAGCTTTCTTT. Translated, it gives CASSQVLYTEAFF.

This clonotype was recorded a few times. The J gene is TRBJ2-5, the V gene TRBV6-2 or TRBV6-3, with 7 bases identical to TRBD1. This CDR3 contains 15 residues. Germline V gene sequence: CDR1 MNHEY, CDR2 SVGEGT. Germline trimming cut 1 base from V and 1 base from J; bases unmatched to any gene: 3. This CDR3 is CASSYWDSGQETQYF. The CDR3 DNA sequence: TGTGCCAGCAGTTACTGGGACAGCGGCCAAGAGACCCAGTACTTC.

The chain joins TRBV2 to TRBJ2-2, with a possible D match to TRBD2 (5 bases). The CDR3 runs 17 residues. V lost 6 bases and J lost 2, with 19 bases in between. Per the germline V gene, CDR1 is SNHLY and CDR2 is FYNNEI. The CDR3 here is CASSGIGLAYNTGELFF. The CDR3 DNA reads as TGTGCCAGCAGCGGGATCGGGCTAGCTTATAACACCGGGGAGCTGTTTTTT.

This chain connects TRBV5-6 to TRBJ1-1; weak D call: TRBD1 (5 bases). In germline, CDR1 is SGHDT, CDR2 YYEEEE. Trimming shortened V by 2 bases and J by 1 base, and 9 bases separated the two germline ends. CDR3 size: 14 residues. In nucleotides, the CDR3 is TGTGCCAGCAGCTTCCGACAGCCGAACACTGAAGCTTTCTTT. Its protein product is CASSFRQPNTEAFF.

This clonotype was counted between two and nine times. V and J are TRBV12-3 or TRBV12-4 and TRBJ1-5, with 9 bases aligning to TRBD1. V shed 5 bases and J 1 base; nucleotides not matched to a gene: 12. The CDR3 spans 18 residues. The DNA of the CDR3 is TGTGCCAGCAGTCTTGGTCCCGGGACAGGGAACAGCAATCAGCCCCAGCATTTT. Its translation is CASSLGPGTGNSNQPQHF.

The rearrangement joins TRBV2 to TRBJ2-1; no clear D. The CDR3 covers 12 residues. Germline V gives CDR1 SNHLY, CDR2 FYNNEI. The ends were cut back, 10 bases at V and 5 bases at J, with 12 bases in the middle. CDR3 sequence (DNA): TGTGCCACTCAACGGGTCGACAATGAGCAGTTCTTC. Translation: CATQRVDNEQFF.

This clonotype was seen at least ten times. The chain is built from TRBV28 and TRBJ2-1; a possible D gene is TRBD2 (5 bases). CDR1 is MDHEN and CDR2 is SYDVKM in the germline V gene. Between the trimmed V and J ends, which lost 4 bases and 6 bases, there was a span of 7 bases. The CDR3 sequence is 12 residues long. CDR3 sequence reads: CASSWTGNEQFF. CDR3 in DNA: TGTGCCAGCAGTTGGACTGGCAATGAGCAGTTCTTC.

The J gene is TRBJ2-2, the V gene TRBV5-4; TRBD1 matches at 7 bases. Losses at the gene ends were 9 bases for V and 4 bases for J; bases not matched to a gene: 6. Germline values: CDR1 SGHNT, CDR2 YYREEE (reference sequence). The length of the CDR3 is 13 residues. The CDR3 loop is CANSRDSTGELFF. CDR3 nucleotides: TGTGCCAACAGTCGGGACAGCACCGGGGAGCTGTTTTTT.

The sample holds many counts of this clonotype. The genes are TRBV7-9 and TRBJ1-1, with D uncertain. CDR1 and CDR2 (germline): SEHNR, FQNEAQ (reference sequence). This CDR3 comprises 15 residues. V lost 1 base to trimming and J lost 1 base, with 10 bases between them. This chain's CDR3 is CASSLVKGSNTEAFF. Written as DNA, the CDR3 is TGTGCCAGCAGCTTAGTTAAGGGCTCGAACACTGAAGCTTTCTTT.

The chain combines TRBV14 with TRBJ2-7; tentative D call: TRBD2 (6 bases). V was shortened by 5 bases and J by 5 bases, with 22 bases between the two germline ends. Germline loops: CDR1 SGHDN, CDR2 FVKESK. This CDR3 region has 16 residues. CDR3 coding DNA: TGTGCCAGCAGCACCCGGGACTCTTGGTATCGCGACGAGCAGTACTTC. This encodes CASSTRDSWYRDEQYF.

The CDR3, as DNA: TGCGCCAGCAGCCAAGATGCCGGCACAGATACGCAGTATTTT. It is translated as CASSQDAGTDTQYF. The V and J genes are TRBV4-3 and TRBJ2-3, with unresolved D. Trimming took 0 bases from V and 1 from J, leaving 5 bases between them. Looked up from germline, CDR1 is LGHNA and CDR2 is YSLEER. The CDR3 extends over 14 amino acids.

As for this clonotype: A read error is possible here, since a much larger clone lies one base away. This chain connects TRBV7-9 to TRBJ2-1, with no clear D. The V end was cut by 5 bases, the J end by 4 bases, with 15 bases between. CDR3 length: 15 amino acids. Germline assignment: CDR1 SEHNR and CDR2 FQNEAQ (reference sequence). CDR3 nucleotides: TGTGCCAGCAGCCTAGACATGGGCCTGTACAATGAGCAGTTCTTC. As protein: CASSLDMGLYNEQFF.

This clonotype was seen a handful of times. The chain carries TRBV7-9 and TRBJ2-1; D may be TRBD2 (7 bases). CDR3 length equals 14 residues. Germline-derived CDR1 and CDR2 are SEHNR and FQNEAQ (reference sequence). V lost 11 bases to trimming and J lost 0 bases, with 14 bases between them. CDR3 sequence (DNA): TGTGCCTCGCTAGGGGGGGGCTCCTACAATGAGCAGTTCTTC. Protein product: CASLGGGSYNEQFF.

This clonotype was seen repeatedly, ten times or more. The chain recombines TRBV7-2 with TRBJ2-1; D gene uncertain. CDR1 is SGHTA, CDR2 FQGNSA, per germline. CDR3 length: 13 amino acids. V was cut by 5 bases and J by 9 bases, with 14 bases left in between. CDR3 in amino acids: CASSSRSPGEQFF. The DNA of the CDR3 is TGTGCCAGCAGCAGCCGAAGCCCTGGTGAGCAGTTCTTC.

This rearrangement joins TRBV5-6 to TRBJ2-1, with a tentative D call TRBD1 (5 bases). The CDR3 covers 16 residues. Germline CDR1 reads SGHDT; CDR2 reads YYEEEE. Trimming left V 0 bases short and J 0 bases short, with 10 bases between. The DNA of the CDR3 is TGTGCCAGCAGCTTGGGGGGCTACGGCTCCTACAATGAGCAGTTCTTC. Its protein is CASSLGGYGSYNEQFF.

The gene calls are TRBV28 and TRBJ1-4, with 8 bases that match TRBD1. Germline V gene lookup returns CDR1 MDHEN and CDR2 SYDVKM. There are 16 residues in the CDR3. The V and J ends lost 6 bases and 3 bases, in that order; junction bases with no gene match: 9. For the CDR3, the DNA is TGTGCCAGCAGCCGACCTCAGGGGGCAGCTAATGAAAAACTGTTTTTT. It translates to CASSRPQGAANEKLFF.

The V and J genes are TRBV20-1 and TRBJ1-6; 8 bases map to TRBD1. This CDR3 spans 13 amino acids. In germline, CDR1 is DFQATT, CDR2 SNEGSKA (reference sequence). Trimming removed 6 bases from V and 6 bases from J; junction bases left unmatched: 4. CDR3 region: CSAGTGINSPLHF. Here the CDR3 DNA reads TGCAGTGCCGGGACAGGAATTAATTCACCCCTCCACTTT.

This clonotype was counted many times. The rearrangement links TRBV12-5 to TRBJ1-1; D is undetermined. The CDR3 is made up of 14 amino acids. Germline assignment: CDR1 LGHNT and CDR2 FRNRAP. The V and J ends lost 6 bases and 5 bases respectively, with 16 bases between them. The CDR3 DNA reads TGTGCTAGTGGCCAGGTGGGGTCTGCGACTGAAGCTTTCTTT. Translation: CASGQVGSATEAFF.

The chain is built from TRBV7-3 and TRBJ2-2, with unresolved D. The CDR3 sequence is 16 residues long. Trimming removed 1 base at V and 0 bases at J, with 9 bases between. Looked up from germline, CDR1 is SGHTA and CDR2 is FQGTGA. CDR3 coding DNA: TGTGCCAGCAGCTTAAGGCCGGGTCCGAACACCGGGGAGCTGTTTTTT. This encodes CASSLRPGPNTGELFF.

This clonotype was seen more than once but under ten times. This chain joins TRBV5-1 and TRBJ2-1; 8 nucleotides line up with TRBD1. The CDR3 consists of 12 residues. Per germline, CDR1 SGHRS and CDR2 YFSETQ. Unmatched junction bases numbered 7, after V lost 4 bases and J lost 13 bases. In DNA form, the CDR3 reads TGCGCCAGCAGCCCAGACAGGGGTAAACAGTTCTTC. This translates into CASSPDRGKQFF.

The table lists this clonotype with many counts. This chain joins TRBV28 and TRBJ2-4; possible D gene TRBD2, 5 bases. Trimming shortened V by 3 bases and J by 1 base, and 19 bases separated the two germline ends. Looked up from germline, CDR1 is MDHEN and CDR2 is SYDVKM. This CDR3 has 18 amino acids. The CDR3 coding sequence is TGTGCCAGCAGTTTCGGCATCACGAACCGCGGGGCCAAAAACATTCAGTACTTC. This codes for CASSFGITNRGAKNIQYF.